These 20 T cell receptor beta chains originate from one sample sequenced in a study of CD8 T cells in Susac syndrome. Random hexamers were used to reverse transcribe about 0.5 to 1 ug of RNA. TCRdb called the immunoSEQ multiplex PCR reads again in MiXCR, with one record for every CDR3 protein. The sample holds 200,000 to 250,000 distinct CDR3 sequences, roughly 93% seen once. Sequencing was done on a sample of CD4+ T cells from PBMCs. Source of these receptors: a human donor with multiple sclerosis.

The chain links TRBV3-1 to TRBJ1-6; 8 positions agree with TRBD1. The CDR3 runs to 14 residues. Germline loops: CDR1 LGHDT, CDR2 YNNKEL (reference sequence). V dropped 4 bases and J dropped 7; count of bases not matched to a gene: 3. The CDR3 DNA reads as TGTGCCAGCAGCCTTGACAGGGGAAATTCACCCCTCCACTTT. Protein: CASSLDRGNSPLHF. The full variable domain, its missing parts supplied by reference TRBV3-1 and TRBJ1-6, is DTAVSQTPKYLVTQMGNDKSIKCEQNLGHDTMYWYKQDSKKFLKIMFSYNNKELIINETVPNRFSPKSPDKAHLNLHINSLELGDSAVYFCASSLDRGNSPLHFGNGTRLTVT.

The chain employs TRBV30 and TRBJ2-3; 10 positions agree with TRBD1. The CDR3 sequence is 16 residues long. The germline V gene encodes CDR1 GTSNPN and CDR2 SVGIG (reference sequence). V trimming: 7 bases; J trimming: 2 bases; junction bases outside the gene matches: 12. CDR3 nucleotide sequence: TGTGCCTTCCAAACGGGACAGGGGTGGGACACAGATACGCAGTATTTT. Translation: CAFQTGQGWDTDTQYF.

The J gene is TRBJ2-3, the V gene TRBV6-4, with 16 bases identical to TRBD2. This CDR3 is 15 amino acids long. Germline V CDR1 and CDR2: MRHNA, SNTAGT. With V trimmed by 8 bases and J by 5 bases, 4 bases remained unmatched. The CDR3 reads CASVGLAGGRDTQYF. CDR3 DNA: TGTGCCAGCGTGGGACTAGCGGGGGGGCGAGATACGCAGTATTTT.

The chain uses TRBV19 and TRBJ1-2; perhaps TRBD1 as D (5 bases). V was trimmed by 11 bases and J by 5 bases, leaving 15 bases between them. This CDR3 is built from 12 residues. Germline-derived CDR1 and CDR2 are LNHDA and SQIVND (reference sequence). DNA for the CDR3: TGTGCCGGATCCGACCGGGGGTATGGCTACACCTTC. As protein: CAGSDRGYGYTF.

This clonotype was seen just once. The gene calls are TRBV28 and TRBJ2-3, with 8 bases fitting TRBD2. The CDR3 covers 16 residues. Trimming took 1 base from V and 0 from J; bases not matched to a gene: 3. From germline, CDR1 is MDHEN and CDR2 SYDVKM. The CDR3 coding sequence is TGTGCCAGCAGTTTATTCGGCGGGAGGAGCACAGATACGCAGTATTTT. Translated, it gives CASSLFGGRSTDTQYF.

This clonotype appeared once. The chain couples TRBV12-3 or TRBV12-4 to TRBJ2-5; no firm D call. The CDR3 runs to 13 residues. V was trimmed by 6 bases and J by 5 bases, leaving 13 bases between them. The CDR3 nucleotides are TGTGCCAGCAGGGGCGGCCGCATGGAGACCCAGTACTTC. This sequence encodes CASRGGRMETQYF.

The chain links TRBV25-1 to TRBJ1-1; TRBD1 might be the D (5 bases). CDR3 length: 15 residues. Germline V gene lookup returns CDR1 MGHDK and CDR2 SYGVNS. V lost 1 base and J lost 1, with 10 bases in between. The CDR3 DNA follows: TGTGCCAGCAGTGAATGGGTAGGGACGAACACTGAAGCTTTCTTT. Its protein is CASSEWVGTNTEAFF.

The chain couples TRBV7-9 to TRBJ2-1; D gene uncertain. The CDR3 consists of 15 residues. V was trimmed by 1 base and J by 7 bases, leaving 14 bases between them. Germline CDR1 is SEHNR and CDR2 is FQNEAQ (reference sequence). The CDR3 DNA is TGTGCCAGCAGCTTAGAACTGCGTTATGGGAATGAGCAGTTCTTC. As protein: CASSLELRYGNEQFF.

The CDR3 reads CASSFVGVSGGYTF. CDR3 DNA sequence: TGTGCCAGCAGTTTTGTTGGGGTTAGTGGTGGCTACACCTTC. This chain connects TRBV12-3 or TRBV12-4 to TRBJ1-2; D uncertain. Trimming removed 3 bases at V and 7 bases at J, with 15 bases between. The CDR3 is made up of 14 amino acids.

The chain couples TRBV6-5 to TRBJ1-2; tentatively, D is TRBD1 (6 bases). Germline loops: CDR1 MNHEY, CDR2 SVGAGI. Trimming cost V 4 bases and J 8 bases, with 17 bases left between them. CDR3 length: 14 amino acids. CDR3 DNA sequence: TGTGCCAGCAGTTTACAGGGTCGGCTTGGAGGCTACACCTTC. Its translation is CASSLQGRLGGYTF.

The chain combines TRBV28 with TRBJ1-2; no reliable D call. Trimming cost V 7 bases and J 1 base, with 13 bases left between them. There are 14 residues in the CDR3. Germline V CDR1 and CDR2: MDHEN, SYDVKM. The CDR3 is CASTSVDFNYGYTF. The DNA of the CDR3 is TGTGCCAGCACTTCCGTTGACTTTAACTATGGCTACACCTTC.

V is TRBV3-1 and J is TRBJ2-3; 11 bases are shared with TRBD2. The CDR3 loop spans 16 amino acids. The V segment lost 4 bases and the J segment 1 base; nucleotides outside the gene matches: 4. Germline CDR1 is LGHDT and CDR2 is YNNKEL (reference sequence). CDR3: CASSRQTSGGTDTQYF. The CDR3 DNA follows: TGTGCCAGCAGCCGACAGACTAGCGGGGGCACAGATACGCAGTATTTT.

The chain joins TRBV2 to TRBJ1-1; 10 positions match TRBD1. Germline CDR1 and CDR2: SNHLY and FYNNEI. The CDR3 has 15 residues. V gave up 7 bases and J gave up 4 bases; unmatched junction bases: 9. CDR3 residues: CASKGQGTLGTEAFF. The CDR3 DNA sequence: TGTGCCAGCAAGGGACAGGGGACGTTAGGCACTGAAGCTTTCTTT.

V gene TRBV5-1 combines with J gene TRBJ2-3; a possible D gene is TRBD1 (5 bases). CDR1 SGHRS and CDR2 YFSETQ come from the germline V gene. The CDR3 length is 15 residues. The germline V and J ends were trimmed by 4 bases and 3 bases, with 15 bases remaining between them. CDR3 nucleotide sequence: TGCGCCAGCAGCCCCGGGTCCCAGGGTACAGATACGCAGTATTTT. Amino acids: CASSPGSQGTDTQYF.

The rearrangement joins TRBV7-3 to TRBJ2-1, with TRBD2 as a possible D gene (5 bases). V lost 5 bases and J 6 bases, leaving 14 bases between the germline ends. Per the germline V gene, CDR1 is SGHTA and CDR2 is FQGTGA. The CDR3 loop spans 14 amino acids. The CDR3: CASSPRQTSNEQFF. Here the CDR3 DNA reads TGTGCCAGCAGCCCCCGGCAAACTAGCAATGAGCAGTTCTTC.

This chain joins TRBV29-1 and TRBJ1-1; D is uncertain. This CDR3 is 13 amino acids long. Germline loops: CDR1 SQVTM, CDR2 ANQGSEA. V was shortened by 5 bases and J by 2 bases, with 12 bases between the two germline ends. This chain's CDR3 is CSVLQSRNTEAFF. The CDR3 coding sequence is TGCAGCGTTTTACAATCCAGAAACACTGAAGCTTTCTTT. The whole variable domain, filled in from reference TRBV29-1 and TRBJ1-1, reads SAVISQKPSRDICQRGTSLTIQCQVDSQVTMMFWYRQQPGQSLTLIATANQGSEATYESGFVIDKFPISRPNLTFSTLTVSNMSPEDSSIYLCSVLQSRNTEAFFGQGTRLTVV.

This clonotype appeared a single time. The chain couples TRBV19 to TRBJ1-5, with no clear D. CDR1 and CDR2 from the germline V gene are LNHDA and SQIVND (reference sequence). V was shortened by 3 bases and J by 1 base, with 4 bases between the two germline ends. The CDR3 consists of 13 residues. For the CDR3, the DNA is TGTGCCAGTAGTATGGGGAGCAATCAGCCCCAGCATTTT. Its protein product is CASSMGSNQPQHF.

This chain connects TRBV14 to TRBJ2-1, with D perhaps matching TRBD1 (5 bases). CDR1 is SGHDN and CDR2 is FVKESK in the germline V gene. The CDR3 has 17 residues. V dropped 1 base and J dropped 0 bases, with 13 bases sitting between them. This CDR3 is CASSQVQGALSYNEQFF. CDR3 nucleotides: TGTGCCAGCAGCCAAGTCCAAGGGGCGCTCTCCTACAATGAGCAGTTCTTC.

The genes are TRBV29-1 and TRBJ2-1, with 10 nucleotides matching TRBD2. Per germline, CDR1 SQVTM and CDR2 ANQGSEA. The CDR3 loop spans 15 amino acids. Trimming cost V 1 base and J 10 bases; bases outside gene matches: 10. The CDR3 DNA sequence: TGCAGCGTTGAAGTTGGACTAGCGGTAATGGAGGAGCAGTTCTTC. This sequence encodes CSVEVGLAVMEEQFF.

This chain connects TRBV20-1 to TRBJ1-2, with D possibly matching TRBD1 (5 bases). V shed 6 bases and J shed 4 bases, with 27 bases lying between them. This CDR3 has 17 amino acids. Germline V gene lookup returns CDR1 DFQATT and CDR2 SNEGSKA (reference sequence). DNA of the CDR3: TGCAGTGCAAAGGTCAAGAGCCGGGACCCGGCTGGCTATGGCTACACCTTC. It translates to CSAKVKSRDPAGYGYTF.